What follows are 16 T cell receptor beta chains derived from one specimen sequenced in a study of OX40 agonist ivuxolimab in advanced cancers. Data came from immunoSEQ multiplex PCR; TCRdb stores just in-frame clones and leaves some out. Of over 35,000 clones in the sample, more than 70% were seen once. Material: CD4+ or CD8+ T cells sorted from blood, obtained in a trial of the OX40 agonist ivuxolimab. The receptor set was obtained from an adult with an advanced solid tumor such as melanoma, head and neck, liver or kidney cancer.

The V call is TRBV7-9, the J call TRBJ1-1, with D tentatively TRBD1 (5 bases). In germline, CDR1 is SEHNR, CDR2 FQNEAQ (reference sequence). Trimming removed 5 bases from V and 4 bases from J, with 14 bases in between. The CDR3 length is 14 residues. CDR3 amino acids: CASSAVSGGTEAFF. CDR3 coding DNA: TGTGCCAGCAGCGCAGTATCGGGGGGCACTGAAGCTTTCTTT.

DNA of the CDR3: TGTGCCAGCAGCGTAGAAGAAGGACAAGAGCAGTACTTC. Its protein product is CASSVEEGQEQYF. V is TRBV9 and J is TRBJ2-7; maybe TRBD1 (5 bases). Germline V gene data show CDR1 as SGDLS and CDR2 as YYNGEE. The V end lost 0 bases, the J end lost 7 bases, and 11 bases lay between the germline ends. This CDR3 has 13 amino acids.

The chain carries TRBV7-2 and TRBJ2-1, with 8 bases matching TRBD2. The CDR3 loop spans 13 amino acids. V shed 5 bases and J 7 bases; nucleotides not matched to a gene: 4. Germline V lookup: CDR1 SGHTA, CDR2 FQGNSA. The CDR3 DNA is TGTGCCAGCAGCCCGGGACTAGTGAATGAGCAGTTCTTC. Its protein product is CASSPGLVNEQFF.

This CDR3 is CASSFSFLPQHF. CDR3 DNA sequence: TGCGCCAGCAGCTTCAGCTTTCTGCCCCAGCATTTT. This chain links TRBV5-1 with TRBJ1-5, with D hard to call. The germline V gene encodes CDR1 SGHRS and CDR2 YFSETQ. The CDR3 runs 12 residues. V was trimmed by 2 bases and J by 9 bases, leaving 9 bases between them.

This clone is a singleton in its sample. The chain couples TRBV7-9 to TRBJ2-1, with TRBD2 identical over 7 bases. Germline V lookup: CDR1 SEHNR, CDR2 FQNEAQ (reference sequence). The V segment lost 4 bases and the J segment 14 bases; nucleotides outside the gene matches: 8. There are 12 residues in the CDR3. CDR3 protein: CASSSSGLREFF. CDR3 DNA sequence: TGTGCCAGCAGCTCTAGCGGCCTAAGGGAGTTCTTC.

The rearrangement links TRBV7-3 to TRBJ1-1; 8 positions agree with TRBD1. The CDR3 is 14 residues long. V lost 3 bases, J lost 3 bases, and 3 bases stayed unmatched. Germline V gene sequence: CDR1 SGHTA, CDR2 FQGTGA. CDR3: CASSFGQGHTEAFF. The CDR3 DNA is TGTGCCAGCAGCTTTGGACAGGGCCACACTGAAGCTTTCTTT. The full variable domain, completed using reference TRBV7-3 and TRBJ1-1, is GAGVSQTPSNKVTEKGKYVELRCDPISGHTALYWYRQSLGQGPEFLIYFQGTGAADDSGLPNDRFFAVRPEGSVSTLKIQRTERGDSAVYLCASSFGQGHTEAFFGQGTRLTVV.

The chain joins TRBV28 to TRBJ1-1; D remains ambiguous. Germline V gives CDR1 MDHEN, CDR2 SYDVKM. CDR3 length: 14 amino acids. V lost 5 bases and J 1 base, leaving 11 bases between the germline ends. CDR3 region: CASSTEGTNTEAFF. CDR3 sequence (DNA): TGTGCCAGCAGTACGGAAGGAACGAACACTGAAGCTTTCTTT.

The rearrangement joins TRBV7-9 to TRBJ2-5; 11 bases are shared with TRBD2. Unmatched junction bases numbered 9, after V lost 5 bases and J lost 1 base. The CDR3 sequence is 17 residues long. From germline, CDR1 is SEHNR and CDR2 FQNEAQ (reference sequence). The CDR3 sequence is CASSPHYSGRGQETQYF. CDR3 in DNA: TGTGCCAGCAGCCCGCACTATAGCGGGAGGGGCCAAGAGACCCAGTACTTC.

This clone was observed a single time. The chain is built from TRBV27 and TRBJ2-7; D may be TRBD2 (6 bases). Germline CDR1 MNHEY, CDR2 SMNVEV (reference sequence). This CDR3 contains 16 residues. Trimming shortened V by 5 bases and J by 0 bases, and 17 bases separated the two germline ends. The CDR3 DNA is TGTGCCAGCAGTACCCGGGACTCGGTAAGCTCCTACGAGCAGTACTTC. Encoded protein: CASSTRDSVSSYEQYF.

The gene calls are TRBV5-5 and TRBJ2-1; 9 bases agree with TRBD2. The J segment lost 3 bases and the V segment lost 7 bases, leaving 2 bases of the junction unmatched. CDR1 and CDR2 (germline): SGHKS, YYEKEE (reference sequence). There are 13 residues in the CDR3. The CDR3 sequence is CASGLALYNEQFF. CDR3 DNA: TGTGCCAGCGGACTAGCGCTCTACAATGAGCAGTTCTTC. Variable domain in full (rest from reference TRBV5-5 and TRBJ2-1): DAGVTQSPTHLIKTRGQQVTLRCSPISGHKSVSWYQQVLGQGPQFIFQYYEKEERGRGNFPDRFSARQFPNYSSELNVNALLLGDSALYLCASGLALYNEQFFGPGTRLTVL.

The chain employs TRBV27 and TRBJ1-3; 8 nucleotides align to TRBD1. The CDR3 contains 15 residues. In germline, CDR1 is MNHEY, CDR2 SMNVEV (reference sequence). With 6 bases clipped from V and 5 bases from J, the junction kept 9 bases outside the gene matches. The DNA for the CDR3 is TGTGCCAGCAGCAGCGGGACAGGCGACCGAAACACCATATATTTT. Its protein is CASSSGTGDRNTIYF.

This clone was detected once. The chain combines TRBV7-6 with TRBJ1-2; D is ambiguous. The CDR3 consists of 18 residues. With 5 bases removed from V and 3 bases from J, the gap between germline ends came to 25 bases. Per germline, CDR1 SGHVS and CDR2 FNYEAQ. In DNA form, the CDR3 reads TGTGCCAGCAGCGAGTTGACACGGTTAAAACCAGAAGACTATGGCTACACCTTC. Translating gives CASSELTRLKPEDYGYTF. Supplemented by reference TRBV7-6 and TRBJ1-2, the full variable domain reads GAGVSQSPRYKVTKRGQDVALRCDPISGHVSLYWYRQALGQGPEFLTYFNYEAQQDKSGLPNDRFSAERPEGSISTLTIQRTEQRDSAMYRCASSELTRLKPEDYGYTFGSGTRLTVV.

The chain joins TRBV7-9 to TRBJ2-7; 7 nucleotides match TRBD2. The CDR3 totals 12 residues. Germline trimming cut 3 bases from V and 7 bases from J; bases unmatched to any gene: 3. The germline V gene encodes CDR1 SEHNR and CDR2 FQNEAQ (reference sequence). The CDR3: CASSFPSGEQYF. CDR3 bases: TGTGCCAGCAGCTTCCCTAGCGGAGAGCAGTACTTC.

V usage is TRBV27 and J usage is TRBJ1-5, with D unresolved. Germline CDR1 MNHEY, CDR2 SMNVEV (reference sequence). V dropped 4 bases and J dropped 2 bases, with 6 bases sitting between them. This CDR3 is 13 amino acids long. The CDR3, as DNA: TGTGCCAGCAGTTGGACCGGCAATCAGCCCCAGCATTTT. Encoded protein: CASSWTGNQPQHF.

Within the sample, this clone is medium-sized (0.01 to 0.1%). The genes are TRBV5-4 and TRBJ2-7; TRBD2 agrees at 7 bases. CDR3 length equals 17 residues. Unmatched junction bases numbered 10, after V lost 1 base and J lost 0 bases. The V gene's germline CDR1 is SGHNT and CDR2 YYREEE (reference sequence). CDR3 amino acids: CASSLFPGTSASYEQYF. The DNA of the CDR3 is TGTGCCAGCAGCTTGTTCCCCGGAACTAGCGCCTCCTACGAGCAGTACTTC.

This clone was counted once. The V and J genes are TRBV6-5 and TRBJ2-1; D possibly corresponds to TRBD1 (6 bases). CDR3 length: 12 amino acids. The V and J ends lost 5 bases and 10 bases respectively, with 12 bases between them. Germline V gene data show CDR1 as MNHEY and CDR2 as SVGAGI. The CDR3 is CASSATGLEQFF. The CDR3 DNA is TGTGCCAGCAGTGCTACAGGGTTAGAGCAGTTCTTC.